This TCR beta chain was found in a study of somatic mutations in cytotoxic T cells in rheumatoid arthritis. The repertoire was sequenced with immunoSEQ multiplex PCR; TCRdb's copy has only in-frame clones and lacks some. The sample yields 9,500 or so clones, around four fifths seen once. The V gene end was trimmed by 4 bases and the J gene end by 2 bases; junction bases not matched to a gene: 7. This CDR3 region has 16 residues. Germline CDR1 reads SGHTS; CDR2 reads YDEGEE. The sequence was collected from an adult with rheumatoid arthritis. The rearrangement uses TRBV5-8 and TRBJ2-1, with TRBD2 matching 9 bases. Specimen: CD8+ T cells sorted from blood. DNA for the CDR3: TGTGCCAGCAGCCACGGTCTAGCGGGACCCTACAATGAGCAGTTCTTC. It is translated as CASSHGLAGPYNEQFF. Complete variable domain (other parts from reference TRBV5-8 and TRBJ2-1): EAGVTQSPTHLIKTRGQQATLRCSPISGHTSVYWYQQALGLGLQFLLWYDEGEERNRGNFPPRFSGRQFPNYSSELNVNALELEDSALYLCASSHGLAGPYNEQFFGPGTRLTVL.